This T cell receptor (beta chain) was obtained from a study of T cells in localized non-small cell lung cancer. The germline V gene has CDR1 SGHTA and CDR2 FQGNSA. This CDR3 comprises 16 residues. Trimming stripped 0 bases from V and 5 bases from J, with 13 bases between. Study findings and constraints: The greatest T cell clonality was found in uninvolved adjacent lung (higher than in tumor).

TCRdb's table, derived via immunoSEQ multiplex PCR, lists solely in-frame clones and lacks some. Here the sample spans 20,000 to 25,000 clones, approximately 91% being singletons. Turning to this clone: As yet, its antigen is unknown.

This TCR came from a man aged 35-69 years with stage I squamous cell lung carcinoma. The chain is built from TRBV7-2 and TRBJ1-4, with D perhaps TRBD1 (5 bases). The sample was peripheral blood, taken before any cancer treatment. The CDR3 here is CASSLAGGSNNEKLFF. DNA for the CDR3: TGTGCCAGCAGCTTAGCCGGGGGGTCTAACAATGAAAAACTGTTTTTT.